This T cell receptor (beta chain) was identified during a study of T-cell reconstitution after alpha-beta-depleted transplantation in children. Regarding the study as a whole: Most T-cell counts and diversity one year after the transplant came from T cells that were newly produced. Where some patients showed high TCRbeta diversity at day 60, it came from recipient T cells and thymic progenitors that had survived. After transplant, at about two months, alpha-beta T cells were reportedly derived from several hundred expanded graft clones.

During its preparation, the TCRbeta library received unique molecular identifiers. TCRdb called the PCR reads again in MiXCR, with one record for every CDR3 protein. The profile shows about 870,000 distinct CDR3 sequences, roughly 15% of them singletons. The table lists this clonotype with a few counts. Antigen: not known. This CDR3 region has 13 residues. Looked up from germline, CDR1 is LGHNA and CDR2 is YNFKEQ. Trimming cost V 4 bases and J 2 bases, with 9 bases left between them. The receptor was isolated from a male patient younger than 18 who had a stem cell transplant for acute lymphoblastic leukemia, so the T cells may come from the graft donor. This chain links TRBV4-2 with TRBJ2-7; the D gene is possibly TRBD2 (5 bases). The material was PBMCs, mostly from graft donor cells, obtained 360 days after TCRalphabeta/CD19-depleted stem cell transplant. The CDR3 protein is CASSPGVPYEQYF. In DNA, the CDR3 is TGTGCCAGCAGCCCCGGGGTACCCTACGAGCAGTACTTC.